This T cell receptor (beta chain) appears in the sequencing data of a study of beta chain features in type 1 diabetes. Sequencing targeted expressed TCRB transcripts, as all isolated RNA had been reverse transcribed. Only in-frame clones appear in the TCRdb table, and some are missing; sequencing was by immunoSEQ multiplex PCR. Of 500,000 to 700,000 clones listed, roughly 15% are singletons. As to this clone: What it recognizes is unknown.

Study conclusions and caveats: Healthy donors had naive, central memory and Treg TCRB repertoires that appeared less similar than those seen among patients. Type 1 diabetes patients had fewer VDJ junction insertions and more deletions. Moderate yet significant TCRB CDR3 shortening was seen in Type 1 diabetes patients in all four CD4+ subsets.

Germline V lookup: CDR1 SEHNR, CDR2 FQNEAQ (reference sequence). The CDR3 has 16 amino acids. V was cut by 2 bases and J by 6 bases, with 17 bases left in between. The chain links TRBV7-9 to TRBJ2-1; tentatively, D is TRBD1 or TRBD2 (5 bases each). Sequences were obtained from naive CD4+ T cells from blood. The source is a man younger than 35 in good health. CDR3 sequence: CASSLMWGFKSNEQFF. CDR3 DNA sequence: TGTGCCAGCAGCTTAATGTGGGGGTTCAAGAGCAATGAGCAGTTCTTC.